This T cell receptor beta chain emerged from a study of T cells after posttransplantation cyclophosphamide. This clone showed up many times. V shed 3 bases, J shed 3 bases, and the junction held 10 bases outside the gene matches. Germline assignment: CDR1 SGHNT and CDR2 YENEEA. The CDR3 has 16 residues. Profiled with immunoSEQ multiplex PCR; TCRdb holds only in-frame clones, not every one. Recorded here are 40,000 to 60,000 clones, none singletons. The clonotype originates from a man aged 35 to 55 in good health, CMV-negative, and a related stem cell transplant donor. The specimen sequenced was PBMCs. The rearrangement joins TRBV11-3 to TRBJ2-7, with 8 nucleotides matching TRBD1. CDR3 residues: CASSFSGTGDIYEQYF. CDR3 DNA sequence: TGTGCCAGCAGCTTCTCCGGGACAGGAGATATCTACGAGCAGTACTTC.